This TCR beta chain was retrieved from a study of OX40 agonist ivuxolimab in advanced cancers. Background on the study: People in dose escalation had one of these cancers: hepatocellular carcinoma, melanoma, renal cell or head and neck cancer.

Using immunoSEQ multiplex PCR, the repertoire was profiled, and TCRdb retains in-frame clones only, with some absent. The table records approximately 65,000 clones, roughly 89% of them present only once. Only one count was recorded for this clone. Germline CDR1 MDHEN, CDR2 SYDVKM. J was trimmed by 5 bases and V by 5 bases; bases with no gene match: 5. The CDR3 totals 13 residues. This material consisted of CD4+ or CD8+ T cells sorted from blood, taken in a trial of the OX40 agonist ivuxolimab. The clonotype originates from an adult with an advanced solid tumor such as melanoma, head and neck, liver or kidney cancer. The rearrangement joins TRBV28 to TRBJ2-7, with 8 bases fitting TRBD2. CDR3 in DNA: TGTGCCAGCAGTACCGGGGGGGCCGACGAGCAGTACTTC. Residues: CASSTGGADEQYF.